This TCR beta chain was recorded in a study of vaccination and CD4 T cells after COVID-19 (dated by TCRdb to between 2021 and 2024). Background for the entire study: Convalescent patients had a positive SARS-CoV-2 result on nasal swab PCR, and of these patients, some ten had mild disease and one had severe disease. In control cultures, a CEFX viral epitope pool was used as positive control, an HIV-1 Nef peptide pool was used as negative control, or no peptide was added. Culture stimuli were overlapping spike peptide pools from SARS-CoV-2 and from the common cold coronaviruses HCoV-NL63, HCoV-OC43 and HCoV-229E. In around 10 COVID-19 convalescent patients and a few infection-naive healthy vaccine recipients, researchers compared the spike-specific CD4+ TCR repertoire from before mRNA vaccination with the repertoire from after. Post-vaccine blood samples were taken a median of 72 days after the second vaccine dose, with a range of 14 to 241 days. For three convalescent patients, samples were collected at an early post-vaccination timepoint (day 14) as well as at a late post-vaccination timepoint (days 161 to 241). Six males and four females were included in the convalescent cohort, with two Hispanic individuals, seven Caucasians, two Asians and one multiracial person represented. Participants got two doses of the Pfizer-BioNTech BNT162b2 vaccine (n=8) or two doses of the Moderna mRNA-1273 vaccine (n=2). Post-COVID blood samples were collected from convalescent patients a median of roughly 100 days after diagnosis, with a range of roughly 35 to 180 days. Here is what the overall study found, with its caveats: In convalescent patients, a median around 86% of post-vaccine SARS-CoV-2-reactive clones were detected only after vaccination, and vaccine-specific priming was suggested by this finding. The median count of SARS-CoV-2-reactive clonotypes went up from roughly 21 after infection to some 38 after vaccination, although the change was not significant. Nearly all vaccine-specific clones in convalescent patients (304 of 307) were mono-reactive for SARS-CoV-2 spike rather than cross-reactive with common cold coronaviruses. The number of convalescent patients in the study was relatively small, and the study did not examine early timepoints following natural infection.

Interpreted using the paper, the time point label stands for: late sampling 161 to 241 days after vaccination in a few convalescent patients. The sample's treatment or condition label is to be understood as: 10-day PBMC culture with coronavirus spike peptide pools or control peptides (ViraFEST assay). To expand antigen-specific T cells with peptide pools and then pick out the expanded clonotypes through TCR sequencing, the study relied on the ViraFEST assay. The convalescent patients' positive SARS-CoV-2 PCR tests fell between March and December 2020, which was before the Alpha, Beta and Delta variants emerged in the United States. About 2 million PBMCs per well were cultured in IMDM with approximately 4.9% human AB serum and about 9.2 IU/ml IL-2, plus 10 ug/ml peptide pools. Half of the culture medium was replaced with fresh IL-2-containing medium on days 3 and 7. Once the cells had been in culture for ten to eleven days, the EasySep CD4+ T cell isolation kit was used to isolate CD4+ T cells by negative selection. PBMCs were separated from whole blood using Ficoll-Paque Plus gradient centrifugation and then either used fresh or cryopreserved at -140C. Each culture condition was generally run in triplicate wells.

As to this clonotype: The target of this receptor is not known. No base-level quality is on record; no much larger clone is a single base apart.

Libraries were constructed by PCR. DNA from cultured CD4+ T cells was subjected to TCR sequencing with the Oncomine TCR Beta short-read assay at the Johns Hopkins FTIC core. The QIAamp micro DNA kit was used to extract genomic DNA from the cultured CD4+ T cells. The Oncomine TCR Beta libraries from cultured CD4+ T cells were pooled using unique dual indexes and then sequenced on an Illumina iSeq 100. The study's processing was this. Non-productive sequences were removed, and CDR3s not starting with C, not ending with F or W, or shorter than 7 amino acids were discarded. Antigen-specific clonotypes were identified with the MANAFEST web application by comparing peptide-stimulated wells with reference and other culture wells. An FDR below 0.05, an odds ratio above 5, and a productive frequency above 0.1% in at least two of three replicate wells were required for clones to be considered positive. A clonotype counted as cross-reactive if it showed significant expansion both in the SARS-CoV-2 spike wells and in at least one common cold coronavirus spike condition. CDR3 homology was assessed with Levenshtein distances (stringdist) and unrooted phylogenetic trees (ape) in R version 3.6.1. Using fastp trimming at Q25 and MiXCR clonotype assembly, TCRdb reanalyzed the public sequencing data and kept in-frame beta chains. Duplicate CDR3 protein sequences are folded into a single record with the most common DNA and genes. What appears here as the V and J calls and clone size reflects TCRdb's work, not the paper's. The sample contains 25,000 or so distinct CDR3 sequences, roughly a third of them found a single time. More than 3% of the sample is held by the ten biggest clonotypes.

V is clipped by 6 bases and J by 12 bases, and the sequence between their germline boundaries is 18 bases long. The CDR3 sequence holds 12 residues, the cysteine and phenylalanine included. Only CDR3 DNA remains: 36 bases, in frame from the first base. As encoded in the germline V gene, CDR1 is SGHAT while CDR2 is FQNNGV. The TCR sequence derives from a human donor who had recovered from COVID-19. Recombination linked TRBV11-2 to TRBJ2-7; the D segment could be TRBD2, given 6 matching bases. The sequencing here drew on CD4+ T cells from blood, cultured in vitro, taken about 7 months after SARS-CoV-2 vaccination. The CDR3 protein is CASRPTVGGSYF. In nucleotide form, the sequence is TGTGCCAGCAGACCTACCGTCGGGGGTTCGTACTTC.